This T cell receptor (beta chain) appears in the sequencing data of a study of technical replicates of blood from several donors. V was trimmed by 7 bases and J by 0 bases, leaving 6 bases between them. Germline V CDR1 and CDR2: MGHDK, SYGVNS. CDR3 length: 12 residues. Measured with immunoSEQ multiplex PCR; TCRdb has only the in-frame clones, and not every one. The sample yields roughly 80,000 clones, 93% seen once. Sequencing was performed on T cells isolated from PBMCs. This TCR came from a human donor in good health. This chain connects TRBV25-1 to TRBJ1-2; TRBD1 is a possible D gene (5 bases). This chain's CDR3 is CASKGANYGYTF. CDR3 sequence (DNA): TGTGCCAGCAAAGGGGCTAACTATGGCTACACCTTC.